What follows describes a single TCR beta chain. CD8 cells regarded as naive lacked CD45RO, were positively chosen for CCR7, and omitted terminally differentiated effector memory CD45RA+ cells. The repertoire was sequenced with immunoSEQ multiplex PCR; TCRdb's copy has only in-frame clones and lacks some. The sample yields around 620,000 clones, about 95% seen once. The sample originates from a study of shared clonotypes between healthy human individuals. The CDR3 covers 15 residues. Trimming pared 1 base from V and 5 bases from J, leaving 12 bases between. CDR1 MDHEN and CDR2 SYDVKM come from the germline V gene.

The sequence derives from a woman in her twenties or thirties in good health. V usage is TRBV28 and J usage is TRBJ2-1; no reliable D call. What was sequenced was naive CD8+ T cells sorted from blood. The DNA of the CDR3 is TGTGCCAGCAGTTTATCCCCGAATTCTAACAATGAGCAGTTCTTC. Protein: CASSLSPNSNNEQFF.